The text below deals with one T cell receptor beta chain. No antigen is known for it. The data derive from a study of metastatic and nonmetastatic thyroid tumors. Overall study context: Repertoire data that came from the blood and tumor or nodule tissue of malignant and benign thyroid patients were compared.

CDR1 and CDR2 (germline): MGHRA, YSYEKL. The length of the CDR3 is 14 residues. The ends were cut back, 4 bases at V and 2 bases at J, with 11 bases in the middle. Authors' analysis steps: A papillary thyroid cancer distant-metastasis classifier was built from CDR3 differences across clinicopathological groups. Using MiXCR, TCRdb reanalyzed the PCR reads. In this record, the V and J calls reflect TCRdb's handling and not the investigators' own analysis. The sample includes 10,000 to 15,000 clones, 28% of them seen just once. Before thyroid surgery, none of the patients had received any treatment. Study-wide points: Malignant thyroid tumors reportedly exceeded benign nodules significantly in TCR beta diversity, with the difference appearing in blood and tumor.

J is TRBJ1-2 and V is TRBV4-1; D unclear. The TCR sequence derives from a female donor with papillary thyroid cancer or a benign thyroid nodule (not recorded which). Some clones in this sample may be carry-over from other donors' samples. The sequencing input was tumor tissue. CDR3 amino acids: CASSRIDGNYGYTF. CDR3 nucleotide sequence: TGCGCCAGCAGCCGAATTGACGGAAACTATGGCTACACCTTC.